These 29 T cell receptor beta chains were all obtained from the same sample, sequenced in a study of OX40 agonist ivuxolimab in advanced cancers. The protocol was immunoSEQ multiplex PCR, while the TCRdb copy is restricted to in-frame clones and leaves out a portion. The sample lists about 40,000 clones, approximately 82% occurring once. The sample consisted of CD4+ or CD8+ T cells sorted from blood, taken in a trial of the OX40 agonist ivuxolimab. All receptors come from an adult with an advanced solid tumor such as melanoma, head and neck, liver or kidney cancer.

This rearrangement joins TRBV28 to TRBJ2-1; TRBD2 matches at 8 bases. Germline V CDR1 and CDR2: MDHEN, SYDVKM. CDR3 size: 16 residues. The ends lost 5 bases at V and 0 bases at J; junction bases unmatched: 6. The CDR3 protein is CASSPLAGSSYNEQFF. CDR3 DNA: TGTGCCAGCAGTCCATTAGCGGGGAGCTCCTACAATGAGCAGTTCTTC.

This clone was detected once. The CDR3 loop is CASSLGRDRSSYEQYF. CDR3 nucleotide sequence: TGTGCCAGCAGCTTGGGGCGGGACAGAAGCTCCTACGAGCAGTACTTC. The chain is built from TRBV5-5 and TRBJ2-7, with a weak D call TRBD1 (7 bases). The V gene's germline CDR1 is SGHKS and CDR2 YYEKEE (reference sequence). Trimming shortened V by 0 bases and J by 0 bases, and 13 bases separated the two germline ends. The CDR3 loop spans 16 amino acids.

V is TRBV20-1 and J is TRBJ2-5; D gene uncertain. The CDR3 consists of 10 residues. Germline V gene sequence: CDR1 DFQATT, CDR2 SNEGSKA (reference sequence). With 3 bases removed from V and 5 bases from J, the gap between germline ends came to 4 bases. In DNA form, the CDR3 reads TGCAGTGCTAGCTTTGAGACCCAGTACTTC. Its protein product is CSASFETQYF.

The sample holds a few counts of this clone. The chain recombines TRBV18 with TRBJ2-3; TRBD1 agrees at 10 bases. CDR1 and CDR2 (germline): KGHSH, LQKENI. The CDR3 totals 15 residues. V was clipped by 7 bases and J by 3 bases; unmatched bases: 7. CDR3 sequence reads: CASLTGTGVTDTQYF. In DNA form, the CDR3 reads TGTGCCAGCTTGACCGGGACAGGGGTTACAGATACGCAGTATTTT.

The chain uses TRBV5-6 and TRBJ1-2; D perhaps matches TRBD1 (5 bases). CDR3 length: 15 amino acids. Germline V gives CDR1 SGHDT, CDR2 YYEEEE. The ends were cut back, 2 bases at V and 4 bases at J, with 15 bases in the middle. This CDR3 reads CASSLYQGQGYGYTF. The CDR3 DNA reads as TGTGCCAGCAGCTTATACCAAGGACAAGGCTATGGCTACACCTTC.

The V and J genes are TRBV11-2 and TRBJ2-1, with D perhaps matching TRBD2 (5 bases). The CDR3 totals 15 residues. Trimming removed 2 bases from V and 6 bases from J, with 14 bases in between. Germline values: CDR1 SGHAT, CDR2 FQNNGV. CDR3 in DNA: TGTGCCAGCAGCTTACCGGGATCCCCCCCCAATGAGCAGTTCTTC. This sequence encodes CASSLPGSPPNEQFF.

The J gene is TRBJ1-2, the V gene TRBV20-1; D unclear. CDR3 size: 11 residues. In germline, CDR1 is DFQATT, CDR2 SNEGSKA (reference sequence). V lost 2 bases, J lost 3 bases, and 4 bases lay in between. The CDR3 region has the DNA TGCAGTGCTAGATTAGACTATGGCTACACCTTC. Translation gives CSARLDYGYTF.

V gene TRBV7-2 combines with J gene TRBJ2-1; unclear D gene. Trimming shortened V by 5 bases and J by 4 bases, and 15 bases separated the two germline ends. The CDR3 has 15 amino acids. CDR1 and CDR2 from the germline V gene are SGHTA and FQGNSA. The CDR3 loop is CASSPQGTVYNEQFF. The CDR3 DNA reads TGTGCCAGCAGCCCCCAAGGAACAGTATACAATGAGCAGTTCTTC. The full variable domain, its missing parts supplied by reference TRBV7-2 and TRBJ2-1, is GAGVSQSPSNKVTEKGKDVELRCDPISGHTALYWYRQSLGQGLEFLIYFQGNSAPDKSGLPSDRFSAERTGGSVSTLTIQRTQQEDSAVYLCASSPQGTVYNEQFFGPGTRLTVL.

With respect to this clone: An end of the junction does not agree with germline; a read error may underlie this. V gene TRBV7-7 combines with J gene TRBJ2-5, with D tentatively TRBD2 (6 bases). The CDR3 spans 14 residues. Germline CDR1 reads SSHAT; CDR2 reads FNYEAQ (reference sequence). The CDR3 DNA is TGTGCTAGCAGCTTAGGGAGGATCCAAGAGACCCAGTACTTC. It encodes CASSLGRIQETQYF.

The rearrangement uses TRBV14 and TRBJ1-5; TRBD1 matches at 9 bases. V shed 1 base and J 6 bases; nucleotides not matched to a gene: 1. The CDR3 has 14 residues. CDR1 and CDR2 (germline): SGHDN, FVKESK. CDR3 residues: CASSQGQGGQPQHF. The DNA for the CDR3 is TGTGCCAGCAGCCAAGGACAGGGGGGTCAGCCCCAGCATTTT.

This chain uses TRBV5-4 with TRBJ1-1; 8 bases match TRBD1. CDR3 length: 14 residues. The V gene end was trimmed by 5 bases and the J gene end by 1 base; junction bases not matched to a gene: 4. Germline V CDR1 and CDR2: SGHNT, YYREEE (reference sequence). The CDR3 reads CASSTDRGNTEAFF. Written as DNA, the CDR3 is TGTGCCAGCAGTACCGACAGGGGGAACACTGAAGCTTTCTTT.

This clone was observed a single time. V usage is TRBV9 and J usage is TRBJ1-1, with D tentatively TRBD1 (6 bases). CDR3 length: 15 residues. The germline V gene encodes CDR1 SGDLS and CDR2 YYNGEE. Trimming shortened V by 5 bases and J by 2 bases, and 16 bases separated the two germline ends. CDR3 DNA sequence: TGTGCCAGCAGTGGGACACCCCACTCCAACACTGAAGCTTTCTTT. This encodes CASSGTPHSNTEAFF.

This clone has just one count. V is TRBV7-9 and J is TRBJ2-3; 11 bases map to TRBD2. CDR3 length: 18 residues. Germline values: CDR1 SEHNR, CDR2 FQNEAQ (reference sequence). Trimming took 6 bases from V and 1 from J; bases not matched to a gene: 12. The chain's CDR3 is CASRRTSGGPVGTDTQYF. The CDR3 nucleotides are TGTGCCAGCAGACGAACTAGCGGGGGCCCCGTAGGCACAGATACGCAGTATTTT.

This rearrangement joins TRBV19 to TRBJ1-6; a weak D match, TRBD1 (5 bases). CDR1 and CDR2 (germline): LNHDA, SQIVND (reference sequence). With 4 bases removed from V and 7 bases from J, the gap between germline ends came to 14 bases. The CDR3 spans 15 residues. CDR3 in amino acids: CASSTMGLENSPLHF. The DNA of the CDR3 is TGTGCCAGTAGTACCATGGGACTGGAAAATTCACCCCTCCACTTT.

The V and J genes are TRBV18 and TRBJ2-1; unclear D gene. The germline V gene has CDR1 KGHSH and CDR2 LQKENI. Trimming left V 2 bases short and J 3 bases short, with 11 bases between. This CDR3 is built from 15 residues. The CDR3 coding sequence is TGTGCCAGCTCACCAGAATTATCACGCTACAATGAGCAGTTCTTC. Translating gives CASSPELSRYNEQFF.

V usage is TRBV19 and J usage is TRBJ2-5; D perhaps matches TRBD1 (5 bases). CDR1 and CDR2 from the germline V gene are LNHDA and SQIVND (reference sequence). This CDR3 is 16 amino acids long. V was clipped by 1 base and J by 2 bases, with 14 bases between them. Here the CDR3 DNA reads TGTGCCAGTAGTATAGGCAGACAGACTCTTCAAGAGACCCAGTACTTC. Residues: CASSIGRQTLQETQYF.

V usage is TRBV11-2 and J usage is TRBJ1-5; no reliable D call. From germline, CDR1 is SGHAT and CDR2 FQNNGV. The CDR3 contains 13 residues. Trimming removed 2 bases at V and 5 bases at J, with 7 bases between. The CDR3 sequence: CASSLTDDQPQHF. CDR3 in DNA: TGTGCCAGCAGCTTAACCGATGATCAGCCCCAGCATTTT.

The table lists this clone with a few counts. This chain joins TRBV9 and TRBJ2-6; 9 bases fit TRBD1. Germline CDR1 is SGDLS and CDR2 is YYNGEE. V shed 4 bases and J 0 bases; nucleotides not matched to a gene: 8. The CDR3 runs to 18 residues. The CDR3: CASSIRQGVYSGANVLTF. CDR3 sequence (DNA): TGTGCCAGCAGCATACGACAGGGGGTTTACTCTGGGGCCAACGTCCTGACTTTC.

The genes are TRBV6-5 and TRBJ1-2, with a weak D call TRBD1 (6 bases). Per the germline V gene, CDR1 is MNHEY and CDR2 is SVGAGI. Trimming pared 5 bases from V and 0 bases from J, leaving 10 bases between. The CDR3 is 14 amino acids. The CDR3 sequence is CASSPDRTNYGYTF. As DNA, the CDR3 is TGTGCCAGCAGTCCGGACAGAACTAACTATGGCTACACCTTC.

The CDR3 sequence is CASRAAGYASYEQYF. CDR3 nucleotides: TGTGCCAGCCGTGCGGCGGGGTACGCCTCCTACGAGCAGTACTTC. The chain joins TRBV6-5 to TRBJ2-7, with D possibly TRBD2 on 6 matching bases. Trimming cost V 8 bases and J 0 bases, with 17 bases left between them. CDR1 is MNHEY, CDR2 SVGAGI, per germline. This CDR3 spans 15 amino acids.

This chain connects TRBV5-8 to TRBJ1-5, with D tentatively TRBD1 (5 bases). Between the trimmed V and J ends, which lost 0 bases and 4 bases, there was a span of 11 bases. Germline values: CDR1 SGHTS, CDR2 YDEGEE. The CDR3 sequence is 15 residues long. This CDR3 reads CASSLVGRRNQPQHF. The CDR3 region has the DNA TGTGCCAGCAGCTTGGTGGGGCGGCGGAATCAGCCCCAGCATTTT.

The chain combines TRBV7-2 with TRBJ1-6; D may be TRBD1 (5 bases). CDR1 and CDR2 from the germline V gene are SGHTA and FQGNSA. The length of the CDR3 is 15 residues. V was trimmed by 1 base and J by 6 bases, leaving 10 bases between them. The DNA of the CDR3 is TGTGCCAGCAGCTTAGGGGGCGCGGGTAATTCACCCCTCCACTTT. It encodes CASSLGGAGNSPLHF.

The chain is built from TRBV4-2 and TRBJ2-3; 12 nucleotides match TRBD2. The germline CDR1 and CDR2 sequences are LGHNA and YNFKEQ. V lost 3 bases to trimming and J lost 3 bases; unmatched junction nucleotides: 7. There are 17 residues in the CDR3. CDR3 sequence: CASSQYLAGGPTDTQYF. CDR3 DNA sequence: TGTGCCAGCAGCCAGTACCTAGCGGGGGGGCCAACAGATACGCAGTATTTT.

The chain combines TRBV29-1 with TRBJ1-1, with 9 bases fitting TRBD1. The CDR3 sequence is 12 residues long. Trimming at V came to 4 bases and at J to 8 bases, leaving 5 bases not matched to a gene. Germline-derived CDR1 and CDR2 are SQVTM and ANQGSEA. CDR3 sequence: CSVVVGQGEAFF. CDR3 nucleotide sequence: TGCAGCGTTGTGGTGGGACAGGGAGAAGCTTTCTTT.

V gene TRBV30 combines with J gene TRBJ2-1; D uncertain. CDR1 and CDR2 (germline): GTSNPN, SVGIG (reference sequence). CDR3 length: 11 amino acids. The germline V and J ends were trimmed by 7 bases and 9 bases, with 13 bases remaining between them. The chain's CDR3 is CAFLVSREQFF. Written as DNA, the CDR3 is TGTGCCTTCCTAGTGTCTCGTGAGCAGTTCTTC.

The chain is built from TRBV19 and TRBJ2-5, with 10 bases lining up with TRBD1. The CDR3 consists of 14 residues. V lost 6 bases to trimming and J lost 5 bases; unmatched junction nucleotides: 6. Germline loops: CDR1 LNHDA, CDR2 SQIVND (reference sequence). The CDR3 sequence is CASRTTGGSETQYF. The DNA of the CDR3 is TGTGCCAGTAGAACGACAGGGGGCAGTGAGACCCAGTACTTC. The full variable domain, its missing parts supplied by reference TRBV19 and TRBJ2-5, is DGGITQSPKYLFRKEGQNVTLSCEQNLNHDAMYWYRQDPGQGLRLIYYSQIVNDFQKGDIAEGYSVSREKKESFPLTVTSAQKNPTAFYLCASRTTGGSETQYFGPGTRLLVL.

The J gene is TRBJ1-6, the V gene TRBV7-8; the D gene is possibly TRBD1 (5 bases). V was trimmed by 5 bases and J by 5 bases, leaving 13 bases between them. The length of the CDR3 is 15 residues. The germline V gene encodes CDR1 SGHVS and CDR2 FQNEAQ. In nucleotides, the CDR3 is TGTGCCAGCAGCGGGGGGACCGGTAATAATTCACCCCTCCACTTT. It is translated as CASSGGTGNNSPLHF.

The CDR3 DNA follows: TGTGCCAGCAGCTATCCGGGATGGCCGTTCTTC. This codes for CASSYPGWPFF. The J gene is TRBJ2-1, the V gene TRBV7-2; weak D call: TRBD2 (5 bases). The CDR3 is 11 amino acids. Germline V gene sequence: CDR1 SGHTA, CDR2 FQGNSA. Trimming took off 4 bases at V and 15 bases at J, with 13 bases between the two ends.

The chain's CDR3 is CAWSEGAGFSYEQYF. CDR3 nucleotides: TGTGCCTGGAGTGAAGGCGCGGGGTTCTCCTACGAGCAGTACTTC. The chain links TRBV30 to TRBJ2-7; D might be TRBD2 (6 bases). Germline CDR1 is GTSNPN and CDR2 is SVGIG (reference sequence). This CDR3 has 15 residues. The germline V and J ends were trimmed by 1 base and 0 bases, with 13 bases remaining between them.